This TCR beta chain was sequenced in a study of human T cells and chemical hapten exposure. TCRdb itself ran the RACE reads through MiXCR, one entry per CDR3 protein. This table holds about 54,000 distinct CDR3 sequences, 9.9% found once. Time point described: patch test 2, 6 weeks after DPC sensitization. The sample's treatment: therapeutic diphenylcyclopropenone sensitization with weekly scalp DPC. Germline CDR1 and CDR2: MNHNS and SASEGT. The CDR3 covers 17 residues. A note on this clonotype: A junction end diverges from the germline sequence, so it may reflect a read error.

This sequence was found in a woman in her forties or fifties with alopecia areata. Some clones in this sample may be carry-over from other donors' samples. The rearrangement uses TRBV6-1 and TRBJ2-7; 12 bases are a match to TRBD2. The sequencing here drew on whole blood, taken in connection with sensitization to the hapten diphenylcyclopropenone (DPC). The CDR3 is CTSRTRLAGDPWDEQYF. The CDR3 DNA is TGTACCAGCAGAACCCGACTAGCGGGGGATCCCTGGGACGAGCAGTACTTC.